Following are 18 T cell receptor beta chains from one sample sequenced in a study of shared T cell receptors in the human thymus (dated by TCRdb to 2020 to 2022). Preparation of the library involved the immunoSEQ multiplex PCR assay. The clones in this table, taken by TCRdb from immuneACCESS, are in-frame only. Not every clone is retained; where verified, under half of the shortfall comes from an unresolved V gene, and the cause of the rest is unknown. Present in this sample are about 540,000 clones, 70% to 80% of which were seen just once. The ten largest clones take up around 0.012% of the sample. In addition, the sample was reused for a study of human thymus T cells.

Sequencing used thymocytes. These receptors came from a boy under three years old with a congenital heart defect. Donor details come from another sample of the same person, matched by shared clones.

This chain links TRBV5-1 with TRBJ2-7; 12 bases map to TRBD2. The CDR3 consists of 16 residues. Per germline, CDR1 SGHRS and CDR2 YFSETQ. V lost 0 bases and J lost 6; bases outside the gene matches: 7. CDR3 DNA: TGCGCCAGCAGCTTGGGGCTAGCGGGAGGGAGGATCGAGCAGTACTTC. Its translation is CASSLGLAGGRIEQYF.

This clone was observed a single time. This sequence joins TRBV28 and TRBJ2-7; TRBD2 agrees at 12 bases. V was pared by 3 bases and J by 3 bases, with 3 bases of the junction left unmatched. The germline V gene has CDR1 MDHEN and CDR2 SYDVKM. The CDR3 is 15 amino acids. The CDR3: CASSFLAGGLYEQYF. Written as DNA, the CDR3 is TGTGCCAGCAGTTTTCTAGCGGGAGGGCTCTACGAGCAGTACTTC.

The chain recombines TRBV15 with TRBJ2-7; 7 bases are shared with TRBD1. Germline CDR1 and CDR2: LNHNV and YYDKDF (reference sequence). The CDR3 is 15 amino acids. Germline trimming cut 5 bases from V and 0 bases from J; bases unmatched to any gene: 7. The CDR3 DNA sequence: TGTGCCACCAGCGGCAACAGGGGCCGCTCCTACGAGCAGTACTTC. Encoded protein: CATSGNRGRSYEQYF.

V gene TRBV10-3 combines with J gene TRBJ2-7; D is ambiguous. The V gene lost 10 bases and the J gene lost 4 bases, with 17 bases spanning the gap. Looked up from germline, CDR1 is ENHRY and CDR2 is SYGVKD. The CDR3 runs to 13 residues. Written as DNA, the CDR3 is TGTGCCAGTAGACACCGGTCCCTTTACGAGCAGTACTTC. Translation: CASRHRSLYEQYF.

This chain links TRBV19 with TRBJ1-2; no clear D gene. This CDR3 has 17 amino acids. Trimming took off 5 bases at V and 7 bases at J, with 26 bases between the two ends. Per the germline V gene, CDR1 is LNHDA and CDR2 is SQIVND (reference sequence). CDR3 in DNA: TGTGCCAGTAGTGACCGGTACGAGACAAATTCCTCCGGTGGCTACACCTTC. Encoded protein: CASSDRYETNSSGGYTF.

This clone occurred once. The V call is TRBV29-1, the J call TRBJ2-5; the match to TRBD1 covers 7 bases. The CDR3 totals 15 residues. Germline trimming cut 0 bases from V and 1 base from J; bases unmatched to any gene: 5. Germline lookup yields CDR1 SQVTM and CDR2 ANQGSEA. Written as DNA, the CDR3 is TGCAGCGTTGAAGAACCTACAGGGGCCCAAGAGACCCAGTACTTC. Translating it yields CSVEEPTGAQETQYF.

The chain employs TRBV7-6 and TRBJ1-5; D not resolved. V lost 2 bases and J lost 0, with 17 bases in between. This CDR3 is built from 18 residues. Looked up from germline, CDR1 is SGHVS and CDR2 is FNYEAQ. The CDR3, as DNA: TGTGCCAGCAGCTTACTCGTGCGTACTCGGGATAGCAATCAGCCCCAGCATTTT. It encodes CASSLLVRTRDSNQPQHF. The whole variable domain, remainder taken from reference TRBV7-6 and TRBJ1-5, is GAGVSQSPRYKVTKRGQDVALRCDPISGHVSLYWYRQALGQGPEFLTYFNYEAQQDKSGLPNDRFSAERPEGSISTLTIQRTEQRDSAMYRCASSLLVRTRDSNQPQHFGDGTRLSIL.

The chain has TRBV4-3 and TRBJ2-7; 8 nucleotides agree with TRBD2. Germline lookup yields CDR1 LGHNA and CDR2 YSLEER. This CDR3 is built from 14 residues. V trimming: 4 bases; J trimming: 2 bases; junction bases outside the gene matches: 4. Here the CDR3 reads CASSPGTSPYEQYF. CDR3 DNA: TGCGCCAGCAGCCCCGGGACTAGTCCCTACGAGCAGTACTTC.

This chain joins TRBV14 and TRBJ2-7, with D tentatively TRBD2 (5 bases). With 2 bases removed from V and 6 bases from J, the gap between germline ends came to 23 bases. Germline V gene sequence: CDR1 SGHDN, CDR2 FVKESK. This CDR3 has 17 amino acids. CDR3 coding DNA: TGTGCCAGCAGCCAACAATACCCCCCGGAGGATACGGGCGAGCAGTACTTC. Translated, it gives CASSQQYPPEDTGEQYF.

Only one count was recorded for this clone. The chain recombines TRBV5-1 with TRBJ2-4; maybe TRBD1 (6 bases). Germline V lookup: CDR1 SGHRS, CDR2 YFSETQ. V was trimmed by 2 bases and J by 0 bases, leaving 12 bases between them. This CDR3 comprises 16 residues. This CDR3 reads CASSLKTGLAKNIQYF. CDR3 in DNA: TGCGCCAGCAGCTTAAAGACAGGATTAGCCAAAAACATTCAGTACTTC.

The chain links TRBV5-4 to TRBJ2-7; a weak D match, TRBD2 (6 bases). V was trimmed by 0 bases and J by 0 bases, leaving 19 bases between them. CDR3 length: 18 residues. Germline-derived CDR1 and CDR2 are SGHNT and YYREEE (reference sequence). CDR3 bases: TGTGCCAGCAGCTTGGGGCGGGGCGTTGAGGGATCCTCCTACGAGCAGTACTTC. Translating gives CASSLGRGVEGSSYEQYF. Drawing the rest from reference TRBV5-4 and TRBJ2-7, the complete variable domain is ETGVTQSPTHLIKTRGQQVTLRCSSQSGHNTVSWYQQALGQGPQFIFQYYREEENGRGNFPPRFSGLQFPNYSSELNVNALELDDSALYLCASSLGRGVEGSSYEQYFGPGTRLTVT.

This clone was counted once. This chain links TRBV5-1 with TRBJ2-3, with D perhaps TRBD2 (5 bases). V was pared by 5 bases and J by 4 bases, with 8 bases between. The length of the CDR3 is 12 residues. Per germline, CDR1 SGHRS and CDR2 YFSETQ. As DNA, the CDR3 is TGCGCCAGCAGGGGAGTGGCAGATACGCAGTATTTT. Translated: CASRGVADTQYF.

The sample holds one count of this clone. V and J are TRBV7-3 and TRBJ2-2; the match to TRBD1 covers 10 bases. Germline V lookup: CDR1 SGHTA, CDR2 FQGTGA. The CDR3 loop spans 15 amino acids. J gave up 7 bases and V 5 bases, and 7 bases lay outside the gene matches. CDR3 nucleotide sequence: TGTGCCAGCAGCCCGGGACAGGGGATCGGCGGGGAGCTGTTTTTT. It yields the protein CASSPGQGIGGELFF.

The chain has TRBV7-9 and TRBJ2-1, with D possibly matching TRBD2 (7 bases). V was shortened by 5 bases and J by 8 bases, with 28 bases between the two germline ends. Germline-derived CDR1 and CDR2 are SEHNR and FQNEAQ (reference sequence). This CDR3 has 18 amino acids. The CDR3 reads CASSLNVRGRGFCDEQFF. CDR3 nucleotides: TGTGCCAGCAGCCTAAACGTCCGGGGGAGGGGGTTTTGCGATGAGCAGTTCTTC.

V usage is TRBV10-2 and J usage is TRBJ2-3, with D maybe TRBD2 (5 bases). Germline CDR1 WSHSY, CDR2 SAAADI. This CDR3 region has 16 residues. V shed 5 bases and J shed 2 bases, with 17 bases lying between them. CDR3 sequence (DNA): TGCGCCAGCAGTCCCAAGGACTTCCACCACACAGATACGCAGTATTTT. Protein product: CASSPKDFHHTDTQYF.

The chain employs TRBV5-6 and TRBJ2-7, with 7 bases matching TRBD1. CDR1 is SGHDT, CDR2 YYEEEE, per germline. The V and J ends lost 4 bases and 0 bases, in that order; junction bases with no gene match: 16. The CDR3 totals 18 residues. The CDR3: CASSLRGQTTPSSYEQYF. The CDR3 region has the DNA TGTGCCAGCAGCCTGAGGGGACAGACAACACCTAGCTCCTACGAGCAGTACTTC.

The chain recombines TRBV4-1 with TRBJ2-7; a possible D gene is TRBD2 (5 bases). The CDR3 loop spans 15 amino acids. Germline V CDR1 and CDR2: MGHRA, YSYEKL. Trimming removed 0 bases from V and 2 bases from J, with 11 bases in between. The CDR3 DNA is TGCGCCAGCAGCCAAGAGTTTAAGCGGACCTACGAGCAGTACTTC. This translates into CASSQEFKRTYEQYF.

V usage is TRBV4-2 and J usage is TRBJ2-7, with 8 bases identical to TRBD2. The CDR3 spans 16 residues. Germline loops: CDR1 LGHNA, CDR2 YNFKEQ. The trim removed 0 bases at V and 2 bases at J, leaving 6 bases unmatched. CDR3 nucleotides: TGTGCCAGCAGCCAAGAGCCGGGCGGGAGGCCCTACGAGCAGTACTTC. Encoded protein: CASSQEPGGRPYEQYF.